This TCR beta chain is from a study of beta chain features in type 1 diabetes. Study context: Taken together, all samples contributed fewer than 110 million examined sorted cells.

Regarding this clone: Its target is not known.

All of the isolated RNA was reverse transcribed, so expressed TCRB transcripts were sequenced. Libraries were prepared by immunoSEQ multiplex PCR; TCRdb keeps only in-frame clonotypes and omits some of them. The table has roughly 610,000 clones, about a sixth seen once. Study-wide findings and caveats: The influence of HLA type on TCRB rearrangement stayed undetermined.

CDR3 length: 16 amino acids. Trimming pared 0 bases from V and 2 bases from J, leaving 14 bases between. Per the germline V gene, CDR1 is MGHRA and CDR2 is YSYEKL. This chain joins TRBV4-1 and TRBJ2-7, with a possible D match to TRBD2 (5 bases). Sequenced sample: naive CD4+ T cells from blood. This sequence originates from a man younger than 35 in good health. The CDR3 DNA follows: TGCGCCAGCAGCCAAGATCAACGGGGTTACCCCTACGAGCAGTACTTC. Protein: CASSQDQRGYPYEQYF.